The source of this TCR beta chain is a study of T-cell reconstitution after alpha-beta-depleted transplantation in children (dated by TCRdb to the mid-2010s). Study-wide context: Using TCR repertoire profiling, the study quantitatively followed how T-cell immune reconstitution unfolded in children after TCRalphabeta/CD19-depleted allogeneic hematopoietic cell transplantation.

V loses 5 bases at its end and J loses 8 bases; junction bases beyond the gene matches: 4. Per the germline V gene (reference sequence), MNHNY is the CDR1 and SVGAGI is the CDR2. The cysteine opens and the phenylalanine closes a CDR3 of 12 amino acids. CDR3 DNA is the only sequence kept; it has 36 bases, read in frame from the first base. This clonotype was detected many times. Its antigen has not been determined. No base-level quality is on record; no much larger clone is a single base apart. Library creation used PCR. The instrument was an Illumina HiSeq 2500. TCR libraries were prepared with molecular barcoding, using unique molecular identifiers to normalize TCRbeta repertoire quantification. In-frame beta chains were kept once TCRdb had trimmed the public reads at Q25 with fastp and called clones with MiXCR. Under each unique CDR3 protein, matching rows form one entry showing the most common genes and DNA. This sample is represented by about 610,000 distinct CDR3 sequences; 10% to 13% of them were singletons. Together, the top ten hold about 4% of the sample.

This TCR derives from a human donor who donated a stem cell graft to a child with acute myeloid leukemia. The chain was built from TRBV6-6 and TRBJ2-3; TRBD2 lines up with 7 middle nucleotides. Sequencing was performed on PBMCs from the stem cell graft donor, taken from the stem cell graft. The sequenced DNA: TGTGCCAGCAGTGGGGGGGTGATTACGCAGTATTTT. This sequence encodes CASSGGVITQYF.